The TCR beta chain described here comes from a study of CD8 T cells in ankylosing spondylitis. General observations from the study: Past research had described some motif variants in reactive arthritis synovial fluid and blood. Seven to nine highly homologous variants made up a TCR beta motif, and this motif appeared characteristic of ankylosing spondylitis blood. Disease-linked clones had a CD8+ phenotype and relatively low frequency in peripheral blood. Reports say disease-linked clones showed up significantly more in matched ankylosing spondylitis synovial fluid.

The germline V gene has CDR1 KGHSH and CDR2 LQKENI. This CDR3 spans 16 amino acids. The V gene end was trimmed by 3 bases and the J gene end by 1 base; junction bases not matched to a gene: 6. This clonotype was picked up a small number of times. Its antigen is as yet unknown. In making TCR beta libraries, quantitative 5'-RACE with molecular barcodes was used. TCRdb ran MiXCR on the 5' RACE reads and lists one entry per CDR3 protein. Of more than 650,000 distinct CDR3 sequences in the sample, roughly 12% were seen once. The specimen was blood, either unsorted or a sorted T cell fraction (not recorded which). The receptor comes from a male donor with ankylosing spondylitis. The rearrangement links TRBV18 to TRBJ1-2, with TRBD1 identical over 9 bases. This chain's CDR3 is CASSPFETGGNYGYTF. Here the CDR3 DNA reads TGTGCCAGCTCACCTTTTGAGACAGGGGGTAACTATGGCTACACCTTC.